The following is a T cell receptor (beta chain) sequence with its context. The entry originates in a study of T cell changes during pregnancy in multiple sclerosis. Trimming removed 0 bases from V and 6 bases from J, with 8 bases in between. Per germline, CDR1 LNHNV and CDR2 YYDKDF (reference sequence). The CDR3 runs 14 residues. Clones were read by immunoSEQ multiplex PCR, and TCRdb kept only the in-frame ones, dropping some. The sample yields about 36,000 clones, roughly nine tenths seen once. The TCR originated in a female donor in good health, enrolled as a control in a pregnancy study. The sample consisted of CD4+ T cells from peripheral blood mononuclear cells, taken in the second trimester of pregnancy. The chain links TRBV15 to TRBJ2-2, with D unresolved. This chain's CDR3 is CATSRDTVAGELFF. The CDR3 coding sequence is TGTGCCACCAGCAGAGATACAGTCGCCGGGGAGCTGTTTTTT.